This is a list of T cell receptor beta chains from one sample in a study of human T cells and chemical hapten exposure. TCRdb reprocessed the RACE reads via MiXCR and lists one record per CDR3 protein. Of over 100,000 distinct CDR3 sequences detected, 10% to 12% appear once; the ten largest clones hold around 2.4%. The sample consisted of whole blood, taken in connection with sensitization to the hapten diphenylcyclopropenone (DPC). The receptors originated from a woman in her fifties or sixties with alopecia areata. Some clones in this sample may be carry-over from other donors' samples. Each CDR3 is given with its conserved first and last residue. The order of the fields is D gene, V gene, J gene, clone size, CDR3 DNA, CDR3 protein. A D gene is named only where the DNA matches it firmly. Not every row has a clone size; where given, it reads once, few, many or a size class.

TRBD1	TRBV3-1	TRBJ2-7	many	TGTGCCAGCAGCCAGGGCGGACAGGGAGCCTGGCACGAGCAGTACTTC	CASSQGGQGAWHEQYF
NA	TRBV5-1	TRBJ2-3	few	TGCGCCAGCACTCTGAATGCGGGCGTCGGACCAGATACGCAGTATTTT	CASTLNAGVGPDTQYF
NA	TRBV7-9	TRBJ2-3	many	TGTGCCAGCAGCTCTTCTACGCAGTATTTT	CASSSSTQYF
TRBD2	TRBV7-2	TRBJ2-3	many	TGTGCCAGCAGCTTGGGGCGGGGGTTAAATACGCAGTATTTT	CASSLGRGLNTQYF
TRBD1	TRBV5-1	TRBJ1-1	once	TGCGCCAGCAGCTTATCACAGGGGCGGGATGAAGCTTTCTTT	CASSLSQGRDEAFF
NA	TRBV27	TRBJ1-3	few	TGTGCCAGCAGTTTAGCAGGGAGTGGAAACACCATATATTTT	CASSLAGSGNTIYF
TRBD1	TRBV20-1	TRBJ1-2	many	TGCAGTGCTAGAGTGGACAGGGGTATACATGGCTACACCTTC	CSARVDRGIHGYTF
NA	TRBV7-6	TRBJ2-5	few	TGTGCCAGCAGCCCAGGGGTTGAAGAGACCCAGTACTTC	CASSPGVEETQYF
TRBD1	TRBV20-1	TRBJ1-4	once	TGCAGTGCTAGAGGCGGGACAGCAGTCGAGAAACTGTTTTTT	CSARGGTAVEKLFF
NA	TRBV9	TRBJ2-1	NA	TGTGCCAGCAGCGTAAGTTCTAGTGCTAGCTCCTACAATGAGCAGTTCTTC	CASSVSSSASSYNEQFF
TRBD1	TRBV7-9	TRBJ1-1	once	TGTGCCAGCAGCTTACAAGGGGGCAAATTTATGAACACTGAAGCTTTCTTT	CASSLQGGKFMNTEAFF
NA	TRBV7-9	TRBJ1-4	NA	TGTGCCAGCAGTTTACTAAGTGAAAATGAAAAACTGTTTTTT	CASSLLSENEKLFF
NA	TRBV7-2	TRBJ2-3	many	TGTGCCAGCAGCTTTTGGGAGTCGGATACGCAGTATTTT	CASSFWESDTQYF
TRBD1	TRBV5-1	TRBJ1-2	few	TGCGCCAGCAGCTTGGAGGGACAGGTGAACTATGGCTACACCTTC	CASSLEGQVNYGYTF
NA	TRBV5-1	TRBJ2-7	many	TGCGCCACCACCCGGTTCGGGGCGTCCATGGACGAGCAGTACTTC	CATTRFGASMDEQYF
TRBD2	TRBV4-1	TRBJ2-2	NA	TGCGCCAGCAGCCGCCGGGCGGGGGGCCTCACCGGGGAGCTGTTTTTT	CASSRRAGGLTGELFF
TRBD2	TRBV4-2	TRBJ2-1	many	TGTGCCAGCAGCCACCTGGGACTAGCGGAGATCTACAATGAGCAGTTCTTC	CASSHLGLAEIYNEQFF
NA	TRBV25-1	TRBJ1-1	NA	TGTGCCAGCAGTGATAGGCCGAACACTGAAGCTTTCTTT	CASSDRPNTEAFF
NA	TRBV20-1	TRBJ2-3	few	TGCAGTGCTGGGGACTTACCTAGCACAGATACGCAGTATTTT	CSAGDLPSTDTQYF
NA	TRBV3-2	TRBJ2-7	NA	TGTGCCAGCCCGGACAGGGTTTACTACGAGCAGTACTTC	CASPDRVYYEQYF
NA	TRBV3-1	TRBJ2-7	NA	TGTGCCAGCAGCCAAGATGGGGGGCCCGACGAGCAGTACTTC	CASSQDGGPDEQYF
NA	TRBV15	TRBJ1-2	NA	TGTGCCACCAGCAGAGATGGGAACGGGAGATATGGCTACACCTTC	CATSRDGNGRYGYTF
NA	TRBV5-4	TRBJ1-5	NA	TGTGCCAGCAGCTTGGAAGGAGGGCTCAATCAGCCCCAGCATTTT	CASSLEGGLNQPQHF
NA	TRBV5-1	TRBJ2-6	many	TGCGCCAGCAGCTTGGCCTCAGAAAGTGCCTCTGGGGCCAACGTCCTGACTTTC	CASSLASESASGANVLTF
NA	TRBV24-1	TRBJ2-5	few	TGTGCCACCAGTGAACCGGGTACGGAGACCCAGTACTTC	CATSEPGTETQYF
NA	TRBV9	TRBJ1-1	few	TGTGCCAGCAGCGCCGGATCACTGGGGAGGCGCACTGAAGCTTTCTTT	CASSAGSLGRRTEAFF
NA	TRBV7-2	TRBJ2-1	few	TGTGCCAGCAGCTTATCAGTGAATGAGCAGTTCTTC	CASSLSVNEQFF
TRBD1	TRBV6-5	TRBJ2-1	NA	TGTGCCAGCAGTATGGGACAGGGGGCTGTTGGTAATGAGCAGTTCTTC	CASSMGQGAVGNEQFF
NA	TRBV2	TRBJ2-3	few	TGTGCCAGCAGGACCGGGTCCGGCACAGATACGCAGTATTTT	CASRTGSGTDTQYF
NA	TRBV27	TRBJ2-6	NA	TGTGCCAGCAGTCCCCGCGGGGCCAACGTCCTGACTTTC	CASSPRGANVLTF
TRBD1	TRBV6-5	TRBJ1-5	few	TGTGCCAGCAGCCAACAGGGGGCTCAGCCCCAGCATTTT	CASSQQGAQPQHF
NA	TRBV12-3/TRBV12-4	TRBJ2-4	NA	TGTGCCAGCACCCTAACAGGGACTGGGGCCAAAAACATTCAGTACTTC	CASTLTGTGAKNIQYF
TRBD2	TRBV20-1	TRBJ2-3	many	TGCAGTGTCAAGGCTAGCGGGAGGGATACGCAGTATTTT	CSVKASGRDTQYF
NA	TRBV4-1	TRBJ2-3	few	TGCGCCAGCAGCCAAGAGTTGGCTAGCACAGATACGCAGTATTTT	CASSQELASTDTQYF
TRBD2	TRBV3-1	TRBJ2-7	many	TGTGCCAGCAGCCCGGGGGGAGGAGTCTACGAGCAGTACTTC	CASSPGGGVYEQYF
NA	TRBV28	TRBJ2-7	few	TGTGCCAGCAGCCTACTATACGAGCAGTACTTC	CASSLLYEQYF
NA	TRBV9	TRBJ2-1	few	TGTGCCTCCCAGGGAGACAATGAGCAGTTCTTC	CASQGDNEQFF
NA	TRBV16	TRBJ1-5	few	TGTGCCAGCATAAAGGACGCGGGGTCACTCAATCAGCCCCAGCATTTT	CASIKDAGSLNQPQHF
NA	TRBV5-6	TRBJ1-1	few	TGTGCCAGCAGCTGGGGAGAGGGCACTGAAGCTTTCTTT	CASSWGEGTEAFF
NA	TRBV30	TRBJ2-1	few	TGTGCCTGGAGTGGGGTAGCTAGTGAGCAGTTCTTC	CAWSGVASEQFF
TRBD1	TRBV14	TRBJ2-3	few	TGTGCCAGCAGCCTCCCGGGACAGGGTCAAGATACGCAGTATTTT	CASSLPGQGQDTQYF
NA	TRBV10-3	TRBJ2-1	NA	TGTGCCAGTCAGGTGAGCTCCTACAATGAGCAGTTCTTC	CASQVSSYNEQFF
NA	TRBV18	TRBJ1-1	NA	TGTGCCAGCTCACCACCGGGGGGGTCACTTGAAGCTTTCTTT	CASSPPGGSLEAFF
NA	TRBV6-5	TRBJ2-5	many	TGTGCCAGCAGTTACACTCGTTACCAAGAGACCCAGTACTTC	CASSYTRYQETQYF
NA	TRBV11-2	TRBJ2-1	many	TGTGCCAGCAGCTCTCTAGAATACAATGAGCAGTTCTTC	CASSSLEYNEQFF
NA	TRBV6-6	TRBJ2-3	few	TGTGCCAGCAGTCACACCGCCACAGATACGCAGTATTTT	CASSHTATDTQYF
TRBD2	TRBV30	TRBJ2-5	NA	TGTGCCTGGAGTGTAGTTGTTGGGGGACTAGGACGAGAAGAGACCCAGTACTTC	CAWSVVVGGLGREETQYF